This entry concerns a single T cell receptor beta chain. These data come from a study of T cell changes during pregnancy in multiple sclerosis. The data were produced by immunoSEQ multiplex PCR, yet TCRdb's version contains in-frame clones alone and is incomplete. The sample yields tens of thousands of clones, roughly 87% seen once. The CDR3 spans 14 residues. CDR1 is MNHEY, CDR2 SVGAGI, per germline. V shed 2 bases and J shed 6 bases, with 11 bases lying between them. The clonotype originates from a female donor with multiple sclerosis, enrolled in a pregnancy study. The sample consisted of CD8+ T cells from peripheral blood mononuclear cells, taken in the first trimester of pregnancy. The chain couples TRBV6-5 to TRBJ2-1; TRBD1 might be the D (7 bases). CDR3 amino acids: CASSYAGQSNEQFF. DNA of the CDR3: TGTGCCAGCAGTTACGCGGGACAGAGCAATGAGCAGTTCTTC.